Presented here are 13 T cell receptor beta chains from one specimen sequenced in a study of blood T cell repertoires in COVID-19. The protocol was immunoSEQ multiplex PCR, while the TCRdb copy is restricted to in-frame clones and leaves out a portion. The table has 150,000 to 200,000 clones, 70% to 90% seen once. Sequenced material: PBMCs or T cells enriched from blood (not recorded which). All receptors come from a woman between 18 and 29 years old who had recovered from COVID-19.

The genes are TRBV29-1 and TRBJ2-1; D might be TRBD1 (5 bases). V lost 3 bases to trimming and J lost 9 bases, with 9 bases between them. The CDR3 runs 11 residues. CDR1 is SQVTM and CDR2 is ANQGSEA in the germline V gene. This CDR3 is CSVDLRGEQFF. The CDR3 nucleotides read TGCAGCGTTGACCTTAGGGGTGAGCAGTTCTTC.

V and J are TRBV28 and TRBJ2-1, with TRBD2 identical over 12 bases. Germline CDR1 reads MDHEN; CDR2 reads SYDVKM. The J segment lost 8 bases and the V segment lost 2 bases, leaving 25 bases of the junction unmatched. The CDR3 covers 22 residues. CDR3 DNA: TGTGCCAGCAGTTTAGGGATAGGTTTTAGTCGTTCCCTTCTAGCGGGAGGGGATGAGCAGTTCTTC. Translation: CASSLGIGFSRSLLAGGDEQFF.

The J gene is TRBJ2-7, the V gene TRBV6-5, with unresolved D. From germline, CDR1 is MNHEY and CDR2 SVGAGI. The CDR3 has 11 residues. The V end lost 7 bases, the J end lost 5 bases, and 9 bases lay between the germline ends. The CDR3 region has the DNA TGTGCCAGCACGTTGTCAGACGAGCAGTACTTC. Protein sequence: CASTLSDEQYF.

The V gene is TRBV5-1, the J gene TRBJ2-2; D is possibly TRBD1 (5 bases). Trimming removed 2 bases from V and 4 bases from J, with 9 bases in between. Germline assignment: CDR1 SGHRS and CDR2 YFSETQ. This CDR3 region has 14 residues. Here the CDR3 reads CASSFPGITGELFF. CDR3 in DNA: TGCGCCAGCAGCTTTCCAGGGATCACCGGGGAGCTGTTTTTT.

The rearrangement joins TRBV5-8 to TRBJ2-3; TRBD2 matches 7 bases. The length of the CDR3 is 17 residues. The J segment lost 0 bases and the V segment lost 0 bases, leaving 7 bases of the junction unmatched. Germline V gives CDR1 SGHTS, CDR2 YDEGEE. CDR3 sequence reads: CASSLVSTSASTDTQYF. As DNA, the CDR3 is TGTGCCAGCAGCTTGGTCAGCACTAGCGCAAGCACAGATACGCAGTATTTT.

This clone was observed once. The V call is TRBV28, the J call TRBJ2-7; 11 bases line up with TRBD2. V lost 2 bases, J lost 5 bases, and 11 bases stayed unmatched. CDR1 is MDHEN and CDR2 is SYDVKM in the germline V gene. The CDR3 contains 17 residues. The CDR3 sequence: CASSLLTSGSPPHEQYF. Here the CDR3 DNA reads TGTGCCAGCAGTTTACTAACTAGCGGGAGCCCCCCCCACGAGCAGTACTTC.

The V gene is TRBV7-2, the J gene TRBJ2-7; 9 bases agree with TRBD2. This CDR3 has 16 residues. CDR1 and CDR2 (germline): SGHTA, FQGNSA. Trimming took 3 bases from V and 4 from J; bases not matched to a gene: 10. Here the CDR3 reads CASSFYVTSGRYEQYF. The CDR3 DNA reads as TGTGCCAGCAGCTTTTACGTGACTAGCGGAAGATACGAGCAGTACTTC.

The V gene is TRBV6-5, the J gene TRBJ2-3, with TRBD1 matching 9 bases. The germline gives CDR1 MNHEY, CDR2 SVGAGI. This CDR3 has 15 amino acids. V was clipped by 6 bases and J by 4 bases; unmatched bases: 8. CDR3 sequence: CASRQDRGRADTQYF. DNA of the CDR3: TGTGCCAGCAGACAGGACAGGGGAAGGGCAGATACGCAGTATTTT.

V usage is TRBV28 and J usage is TRBJ2-7, with D unresolved. The CDR3 extends over 12 amino acids. V gave up 1 base and J gave up 5 bases, with 6 bases separating them. Germline assignment: CDR1 MDHEN and CDR2 SYDVKM. CDR3 sequence (DNA): TGTGCCAGCAGTTTATCATTTGACGAGCAGTACTTC. Residues: CASSLSFDEQYF.

This rearrangement joins TRBV3-1 (or the pseudogene TRBV3-2) to TRBJ2-3, with 11 bases lining up with TRBD2. This CDR3 contains 15 residues. The V and J ends lost 1 base and 3 bases, in that order; junction bases with no gene match: 0. Looked up from germline, CDR1 is LGHDT and CDR2 is YNNKEL (reference sequence). CDR3 in DNA: TGTGCCAGCAGCCAAGGACTAGCGGGGACAGATACGCAGTATTTT. As protein: CASSQGLAGTDTQYF.

This clone was counted between two and nine times. The V call is TRBV6-5, the J call TRBJ1-5, with TRBD1 identical over 9 bases. The V and J ends lost 5 bases and 2 bases, in that order; junction bases with no gene match: 1. The CDR3 covers 14 residues. Per the germline V gene, CDR1 is MNHEY and CDR2 is SVGAGI. CDR3 bases: TGTGCCAGCAGTCGACAGGGGGGCAATCAGCCCCAGCATTTT. This codes for CASSRQGGNQPQHF.

This chain uses TRBV9 with TRBJ2-7; maybe TRBD1 (5 bases). CDR1 is SGDLS and CDR2 is YYNGEE in the germline V gene. The germline V and J ends were trimmed by 4 bases and 5 bases, with 22 bases remaining between them. This CDR3 has 16 amino acids. DNA of the CDR3: TGTGCCAGCAGCCCGGCGGTAGGGTGGGTGACAGACGAGCAGTACTTC. Translating it yields CASSPAVGWVTDEQYF.

This chain connects TRBV7-2 to TRBJ2-3; 12 positions agree with TRBD2. The V segment lost 3 bases and the J segment 1 base; nucleotides outside the gene matches: 8. CDR3 length: 18 amino acids. Per germline, CDR1 SGHTA and CDR2 FQGNSA. The CDR3 spells CASSLSGTSGLGTDTQYF. As DNA, the CDR3 is TGTGCCAGCAGCTTGTCCGGGACTAGCGGGTTGGGCACAGATACGCAGTATTTT.